This T cell receptor beta chain comes out of a study of T cell responses to AZD1222 COVID-19 vaccine. CDR3 length: 19 amino acids. Germline lookup yields CDR1 SNHLY and CDR2 FYNNEI. V trimming: 6 bases; J trimming: 8 bases; junction bases outside the gene matches: 16. Generated by immunoSEQ multiplex PCR, the TCRdb table keeps only in-frame clones and is missing some. The table records 140,000 or so clones, around 90% of them present only once. The chain joins TRBV2 to TRBJ2-1, with 16 bases that match TRBD2. The specimen comprised peripheral blood, sampled 28 days after the second AZD1222 dose. This receptor was taken from an adult who received the AZD1222 COVID-19 vaccine. The CDR3 DNA sequence: TGTGCCAGCAGAACCTTGGCGGGACTAGCGGGAGGGCGGCGGGATGAGCAGTTCTTC. This gives the protein CASRTLAGLAGGRRDEQFF.